This section outlines one T cell receptor beta chain sequence together with its context. Germline V gene lookup returns CDR1 LNHDA and CDR2 SQIVND (reference sequence). The CDR3 length is 15 residues. V lost 3 bases to trimming and J lost 1 base, with 13 bases between them. Methods used by the authors: Amplification from reference gene primers served as the basis for estimated nucleated cell counts. Only in-frame clones appear in the TCRdb table, and some are missing; sequencing was by immunoSEQ multiplex PCR. Clonal size and the V and J genes are those of that table, whereas D and trimming came from the DNA. The data show just under 60,000 clones, roughly 80% seen once. These data come from a study of blood T cell repertoires in COVID-19.

The receptor's source is a human donor in a cohort sampled during active COVID-19. Sequencing used peripheral blood. The V gene is TRBV19, the J gene TRBJ2-7; perhaps TRBD2 as D (6 bases). The CDR3 loop reads CASSMEGIESYEQYF. Here the CDR3 DNA reads TGTGCCAGTAGTATGGAGGGGATAGAATCCTACGAGCAGTACTTC.